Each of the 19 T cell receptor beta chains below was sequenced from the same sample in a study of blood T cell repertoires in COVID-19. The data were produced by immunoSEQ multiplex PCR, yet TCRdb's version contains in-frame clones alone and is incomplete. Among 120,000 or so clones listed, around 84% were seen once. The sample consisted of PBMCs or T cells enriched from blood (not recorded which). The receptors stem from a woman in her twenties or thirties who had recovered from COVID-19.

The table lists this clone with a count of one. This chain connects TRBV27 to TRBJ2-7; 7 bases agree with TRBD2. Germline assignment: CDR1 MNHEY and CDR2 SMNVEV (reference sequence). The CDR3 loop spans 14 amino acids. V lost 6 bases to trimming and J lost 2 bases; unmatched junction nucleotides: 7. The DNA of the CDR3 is TGTGCCAGCAGCTACGGACTAGGGCCCTACGAGCAGTACTTC. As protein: CASSYGLGPYEQYF.

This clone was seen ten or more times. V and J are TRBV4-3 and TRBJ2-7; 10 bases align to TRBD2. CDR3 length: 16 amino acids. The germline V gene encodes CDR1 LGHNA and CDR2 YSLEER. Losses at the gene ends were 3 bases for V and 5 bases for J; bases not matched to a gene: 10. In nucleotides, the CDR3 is TGCGCCAGCAGCCAGGTGGGACTAGCGAGCGTCCACGAGCAGTACTTC. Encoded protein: CASSQVGLASVHEQYF.

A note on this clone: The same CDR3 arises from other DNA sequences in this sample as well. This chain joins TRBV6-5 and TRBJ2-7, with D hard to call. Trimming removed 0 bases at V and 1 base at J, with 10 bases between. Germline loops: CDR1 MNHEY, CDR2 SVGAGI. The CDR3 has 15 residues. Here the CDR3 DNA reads TGTGCCAGCAGTTACTCATCCCTAGGTTCCTACGAGCAGTACTTC. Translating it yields CASSYSSLGSYEQYF.

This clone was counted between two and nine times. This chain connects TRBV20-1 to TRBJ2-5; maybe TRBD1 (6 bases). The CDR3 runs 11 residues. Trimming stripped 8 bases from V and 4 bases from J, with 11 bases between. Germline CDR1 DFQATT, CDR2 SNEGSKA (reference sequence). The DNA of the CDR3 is TGCAGTACAGGGCCCCGAGAGACCCAGTACTTC. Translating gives CSTGPRETQYF.

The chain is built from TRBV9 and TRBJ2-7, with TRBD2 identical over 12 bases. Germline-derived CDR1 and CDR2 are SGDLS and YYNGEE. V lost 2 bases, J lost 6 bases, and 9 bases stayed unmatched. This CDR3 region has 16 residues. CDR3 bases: TGTGCCAGCAGCGTTGACCCGGGACTAGCGGGCGGCGAGCAGTACTTC. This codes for CASSVDPGLAGGEQYF.

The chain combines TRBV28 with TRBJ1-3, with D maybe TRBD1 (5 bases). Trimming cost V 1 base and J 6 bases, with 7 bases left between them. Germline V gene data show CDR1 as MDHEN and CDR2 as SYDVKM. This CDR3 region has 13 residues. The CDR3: CASSLSGENTIYF. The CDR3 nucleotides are TGTGCCAGCAGTTTATCGGGGGAAAACACCATATATTTT.

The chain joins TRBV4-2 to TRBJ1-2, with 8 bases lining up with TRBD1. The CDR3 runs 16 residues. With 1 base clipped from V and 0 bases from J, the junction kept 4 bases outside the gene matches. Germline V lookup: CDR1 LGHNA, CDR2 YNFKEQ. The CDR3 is CASSQASTGANYGYTF. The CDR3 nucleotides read TGTGCCAGCAGCCAAGCCTCGACAGGGGCTAACTATGGCTACACCTTC.

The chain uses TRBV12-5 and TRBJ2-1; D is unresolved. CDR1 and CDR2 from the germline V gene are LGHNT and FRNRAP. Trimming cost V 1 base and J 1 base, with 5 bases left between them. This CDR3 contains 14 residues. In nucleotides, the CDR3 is TGTGCTAGTGGTTTGGGAGCGTCCTACAATGAGCAGTTCTTC. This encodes CASGLGASYNEQFF.

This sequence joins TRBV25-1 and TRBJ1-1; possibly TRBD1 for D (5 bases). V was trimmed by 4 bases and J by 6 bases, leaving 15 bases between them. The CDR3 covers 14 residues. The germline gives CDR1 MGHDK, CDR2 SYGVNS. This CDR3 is CASSGITGNAEAFF. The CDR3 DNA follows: TGTGCCAGCAGTGGGATTACAGGTAACGCTGAAGCTTTCTTT.

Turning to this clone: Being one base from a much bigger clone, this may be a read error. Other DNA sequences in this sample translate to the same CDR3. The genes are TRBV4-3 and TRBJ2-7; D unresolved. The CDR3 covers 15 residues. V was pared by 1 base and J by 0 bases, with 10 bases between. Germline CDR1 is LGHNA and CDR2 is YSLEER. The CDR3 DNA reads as TGCGCCAGCAGCCAAGTGGCAGATTACTCCTACGAGCAGTACTTC. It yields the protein CASSQVADYSYEQYF.

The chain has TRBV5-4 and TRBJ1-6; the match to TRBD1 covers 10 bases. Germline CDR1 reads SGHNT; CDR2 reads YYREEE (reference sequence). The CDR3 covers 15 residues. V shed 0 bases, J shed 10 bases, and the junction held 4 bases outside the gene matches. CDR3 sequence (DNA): TGTGCCAGCAGCTTGGGGGACAGGGGTGCCTCACCCCTCCACTTT. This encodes CASSLGDRGASPLHF.

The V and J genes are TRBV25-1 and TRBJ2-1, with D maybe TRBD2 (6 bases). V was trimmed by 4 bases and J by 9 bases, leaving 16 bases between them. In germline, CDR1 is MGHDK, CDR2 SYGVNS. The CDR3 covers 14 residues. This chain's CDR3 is CASSGWGRAGEQFF. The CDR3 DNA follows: TGTGCCAGCAGTGGATGGGGCCGAGCGGGTGAGCAGTTCTTC.

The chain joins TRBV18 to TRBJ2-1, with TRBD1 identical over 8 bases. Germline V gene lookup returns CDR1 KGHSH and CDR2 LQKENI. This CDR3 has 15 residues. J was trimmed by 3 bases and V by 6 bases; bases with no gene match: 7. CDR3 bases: TGTGCCAGCTCGTCTGGACAGGGTGGCTACAATGAGCAGTTCTTC. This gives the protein CASSSGQGGYNEQFF.

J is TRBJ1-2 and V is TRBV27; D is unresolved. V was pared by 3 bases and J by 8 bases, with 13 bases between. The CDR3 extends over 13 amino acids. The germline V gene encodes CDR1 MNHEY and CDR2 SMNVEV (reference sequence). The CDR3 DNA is TGTGCCAGCAGTTTTGACGGGTTCCGAGGCTACACCTTC. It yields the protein CASSFDGFRGYTF.

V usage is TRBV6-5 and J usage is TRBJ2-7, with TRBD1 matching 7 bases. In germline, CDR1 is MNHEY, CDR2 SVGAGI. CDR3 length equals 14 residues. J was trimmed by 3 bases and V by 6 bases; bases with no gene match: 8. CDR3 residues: CASRYRQGIYEQYF. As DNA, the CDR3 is TGTGCCAGCAGGTACAGACAGGGAATCTACGAGCAGTACTTC.

CDR3 nucleotide sequence: TGTGCCAGCAGTGAAAGCCTTTCCGGGACTAGTTTCGAGCAGTACTTC. Amino acids: CASSESLSGTSFEQYF. This sequence joins TRBV2 and TRBJ2-7, with 8 bases matching TRBD2. There are 16 residues in the CDR3. CDR1 is SNHLY and CDR2 is FYNNEI in the germline V gene. V lost 2 bases to trimming and J lost 6 bases; unmatched junction nucleotides: 12.

The CDR3 DNA reads as TGTGCCATCAGTGAGTCTATGGGCACAGGAGGCAATCAGCCCCAGCATTTT. Amino acid sequence: CAISESMGTGGNQPQHF. This rearrangement joins TRBV10-3 to TRBJ1-5; D perhaps matches TRBD1 (5 bases). The CDR3 is 17 amino acids. V lost 0 bases and J lost 2, with 14 bases in between. Germline V gives CDR1 ENHRY, CDR2 SYGVKD.

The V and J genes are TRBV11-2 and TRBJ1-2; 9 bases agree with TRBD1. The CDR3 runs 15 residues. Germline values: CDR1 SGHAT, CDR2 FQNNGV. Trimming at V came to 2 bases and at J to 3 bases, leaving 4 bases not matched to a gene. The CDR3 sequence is CASSLLTGGDYGYTF. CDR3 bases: TGTGCCAGCAGCTTACTGACAGGGGGTGACTATGGCTACACCTTC.

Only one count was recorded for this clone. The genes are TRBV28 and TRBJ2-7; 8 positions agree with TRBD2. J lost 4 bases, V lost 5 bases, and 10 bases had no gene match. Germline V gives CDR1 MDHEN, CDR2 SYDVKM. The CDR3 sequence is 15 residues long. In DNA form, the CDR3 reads TGTGCCAGCAGTGCCCCCGGGAGGGCTAAATACGAGCAGTACTTC. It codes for CASSAPGRAKYEQYF.